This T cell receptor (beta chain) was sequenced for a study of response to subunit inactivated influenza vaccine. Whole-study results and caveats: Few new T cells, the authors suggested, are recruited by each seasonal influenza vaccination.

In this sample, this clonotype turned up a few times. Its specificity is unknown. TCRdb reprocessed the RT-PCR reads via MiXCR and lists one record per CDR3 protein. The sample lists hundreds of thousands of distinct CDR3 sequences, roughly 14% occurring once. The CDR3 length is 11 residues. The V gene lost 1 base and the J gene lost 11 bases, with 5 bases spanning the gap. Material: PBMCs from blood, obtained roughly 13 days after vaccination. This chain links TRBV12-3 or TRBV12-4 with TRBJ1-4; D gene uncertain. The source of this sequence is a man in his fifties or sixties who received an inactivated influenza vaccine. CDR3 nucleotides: TGTGCCAGCAGTTTAGGGAGGAAACTGTTTTTT. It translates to CASSLGRKLFF.